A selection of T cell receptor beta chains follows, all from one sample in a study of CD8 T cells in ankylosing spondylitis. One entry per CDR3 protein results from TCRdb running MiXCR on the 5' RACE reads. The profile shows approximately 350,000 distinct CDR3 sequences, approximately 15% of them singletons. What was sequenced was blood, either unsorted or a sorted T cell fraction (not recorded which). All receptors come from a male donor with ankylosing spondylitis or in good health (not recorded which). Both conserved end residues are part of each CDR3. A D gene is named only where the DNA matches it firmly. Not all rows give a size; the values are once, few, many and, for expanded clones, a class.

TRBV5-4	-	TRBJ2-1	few	TGTGCCAGCAGCTTCCAACGGGAGACCAATGAGCAGTTCTTC	CASSFQRETNEQFF
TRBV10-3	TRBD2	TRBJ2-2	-	TGTGCCACGACTAGCGGGGGAACCGGGGAGCTGTTTTTT	CATTSGGTGELFF
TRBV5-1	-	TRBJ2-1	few	TGCGCCAGCAGCTTGAATCCCCAGGGCTCCTACAATGAGCAGTTCTTC	CASSLNPQGSYNEQFF
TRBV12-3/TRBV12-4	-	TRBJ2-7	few	TGTGCCAGCAGTTTAGACGCGGGGTCGTACGAGCAGTACTTC	CASSLDAGSYEQYF
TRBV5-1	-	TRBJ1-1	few	TGCGCCAGCAGCACGGGGACGGGGAGGACTGAAGCTTTCTTT	CASSTGTGRTEAFF
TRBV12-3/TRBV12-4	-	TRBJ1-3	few	TGTGCCAGCAGTCGCACAGGGAACGGGGGGACCATATATTTT	CASSRTGNGGTIYF
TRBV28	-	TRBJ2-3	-	TGTGCCACCTCGAGCGGGAGCACAGATACGCAGTATTTT	CATSSGSTDTQYF
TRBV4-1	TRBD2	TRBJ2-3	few	TGCGCCAGCAGCCAAGGGGTGATGGGACTAGCGGGGGCCTACACAGATACGCAGTATTTT	CASSQGVMGLAGAYTDTQYF
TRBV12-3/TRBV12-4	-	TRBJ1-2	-	TGTGCCAGCAGTTTAAAGGGAGGGGGTGGCTACACCTTC	CASSLKGGGGYTF
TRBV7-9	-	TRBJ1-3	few	TGTGCCAGCGGCAACGGGCAGCATTCTGGAAACACCATATATTTT	CASGNGQHSGNTIYF
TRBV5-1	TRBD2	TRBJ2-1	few	TGCGCCAGCGCAAGAACTAGCGGGGGACTCCGCAATGAGCAGTTCTTC	CASARTSGGLRNEQFF
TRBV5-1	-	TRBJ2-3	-	TGCGCCAGCAGCTTACGGACAGCCACAGATACGCAGTATTTT	CASSLRTATDTQYF
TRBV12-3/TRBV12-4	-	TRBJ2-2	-	TGTGCCAGCAGTTTAGGGACAACGAACACCGGGGAGCTGTTTTTT	CASSLGTTNTGELFF
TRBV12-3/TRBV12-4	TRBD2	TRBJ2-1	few	TGTGCCAGCAGTTTAAGCGGGAGTAGCAATGAGCAGTTCTTC	CASSLSGSSNEQFF
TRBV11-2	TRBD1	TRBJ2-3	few	TGTGCCAGCAGCCCTAGGATGTCGACAGGGCTTAGCACAGATACGCAGTATTTT	CASSPRMSTGLSTDTQYF
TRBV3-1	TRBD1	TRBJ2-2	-	TGTGCCAGCAGCCAAGGAGACAGGGGGGTTACGGCCGGGGAGCTGTTTTTT	CASSQGDRGVTAGELFF